These T cell receptor beta chains were read from a single sample in a study of response to subunit inactivated influenza vaccine. TCRdb itself ran the RT-PCR reads through MiXCR, one entry per CDR3 protein. The table has about 520,000 distinct CDR3 sequences, approximately 7.8% seen once; the top ten hold less than 15%. The source material was PBMCs from blood, sampled roughly 24 months after vaccination. All receptors come from a man in his fifties or sixties who received an inactivated influenza vaccine. CDR3s leave out the opening cysteine and the closing phenylalanine or tryptophan. Each record gives: V gene, CDR3 protein.

v_gene: TRBV10-3; CDR3aa: AISEDPLVYEQY
v_gene: TRBV9; CDR3aa: ASSVEERPLETQY
v_gene: TRBV12-3/TRBV12-4; CDR3aa: ASSPGTRMKVEQY
v_gene: TRBV6-1; CDR3aa: ASSEGRGRGYT
v_gene: TRBV12-3/TRBV12-4; CDR3aa: ASNDRSNEQF
v_gene: TRBV7-9; CDR3aa: ASSGLGLLDTQY
v_gene: TRBV24-1; CDR3aa: ATSETSNHYNEQF
v_gene: TRBV3-1; CDR3aa: ASSHRQNSGNTIY
v_gene: TRBV6-2/TRBV6-3; CDR3aa: ASSYSSEAKNIQY
v_gene: TRBV7-9; CDR3aa: ASSQRQGVRDTQY
v_gene: TRBV10-2; CDR3aa: ASQGQNTEAF
v_gene: TRBV4-3; CDR3aa: ASSHGGQGAETQY
v_gene: TRBV5-6; CDR3aa: ASSHRESYEQY
v_gene: TRBV7-2; CDR3aa: ASSLRRVGTEAF
v_gene: TRBV28; CDR3aa: ASTNVGDTQY
v_gene: TRBV12-3/TRBV12-4; CDR3aa: ASSLAYPPLGGTEAF
v_gene: TRBV6-2/TRBV6-3; CDR3aa: ASRPGGGPYTQY
v_gene: TRBV20-1; CDR3aa: SASDRVVKNIQY
v_gene: TRBV27; CDR3aa: ASSSTGYSGNTIY
v_gene: TRBV3-1; CDR3aa: ASSQKLGLAANEQF
v_gene: TRBV12-3/TRBV12-4; CDR3aa: ASSPRNGNSPLH
v_gene: TRBV12-3/TRBV12-4; CDR3aa: ASTGTGGPYNEQF
v_gene: TRBV6-1; CDR3aa: ASKTGHYGEQF
v_gene: TRBV15; CDR3aa: ATSRDGREWNNEQF
v_gene: TRBV2; CDR3aa: ASSEARQLSYNEQF
v_gene: TRBV20-1; CDR3aa: SAREFRGRTGELF
v_gene: TRBV14; CDR3aa: ASSKEVGSAYTDTQY
v_gene: TRBV4-2; CDR3aa: ASSSRTANYGYT
v_gene: TRBV7-2; CDR3aa: ASSLGGTKVGQPQH
v_gene: TRBV11-2; CDR3aa: ASSLQAGASDTQY
v_gene: TRBV4-3; CDR3aa: ASSQDSRGGTQY
v_gene: TRBV7-2; CDR3aa: ASSRGQGIYEQY
v_gene: TRBV6-1; CDR3aa: ASRPRVFSEAF
v_gene: TRBV5-1; CDR3aa: ASSPTTGRTGEQF
v_gene: TRBV6-2/TRBV6-3; CDR3aa: ASSPTAGRGQF
v_gene: TRBV5-1; CDR3aa: ASSLVTGGREQY
v_gene: TRBV10-3; CDR3aa: ASAAGVDQPQH
v_gene: TRBV11-2; CDR3aa: ASSRTSGSIGELF
v_gene: TRBV12-3/TRBV12-4; CDR3aa: ASSFGADARPQETQY
v_gene: TRBV15; CDR3aa: ATSEVAGNYNEQF
v_gene: TRBV11-2; CDR3aa: ASRRSGSSYNEQF
v_gene: TRBV12-3/TRBV12-4; CDR3aa: ASSLLPADKH
v_gene: TRBV7-6; CDR3aa: ASSLAPGSETQY
v_gene: TRBV6-6; CDR3aa: ASNRIRGVEQY